The entry below gives a single T cell receptor beta chain sequence along with its context. The sample is drawn from a study of blood T cell repertoires in COVID-19. Study summary: Samples taken during acute and convalescent COVID-19 were collected in the United States, Italy and Spain. T cells, B-cell-depleted T cells, or PBMCs provided the cDNA or gDNA that served as material.

Authors' methods: Reference gene primer amplification gave estimated nucleated cell counts. Only in-frame clones appear in the TCRdb table, and some are missing; sequencing was by immunoSEQ multiplex PCR. V and J calls and clone size are given by that table; D and trimming were obtained from the DNA. Here the sample spans 120,000 to 150,000 clones, around 84% being singletons. With 4 bases clipped from V and 10 bases from J, the junction kept 2 bases outside the gene matches. This CDR3 contains 13 residues. Germline V CDR1 and CDR2: LGHDT, YNNKEL (reference sequence). The TCR sequence derives from a woman aged 60 to 75 with acute or convalescent COVID-19. This chain links TRBV3-1 (or the pseudogene TRBV3-2) with TRBJ1-6; 9 nucleotides align to TRBD1. Sequenced material: peripheral blood. The CDR3 DNA sequence: TGTGCCAGCAGCCCGACAGGGGGATCACCCCTCCACTTT. This codes for CASSPTGGSPLHF.